Detailed here is one T cell receptor beta chain. The target of this receptor is not known. Per-base quality was not reported, and no clone a single base away is much larger than it. V drops 3 bases and J drops 6 bases, leaving 9 bases in between. The CDR1 and CDR2 encoded by the germline V gene are MNHNS and SASEGT. From its cysteine to its phenylalanine, the CDR3 spans 14 amino acids. The entry retains the CDR3 DNA only, 42 bases that are in frame from base 1. This sample was taken from a study of beta chain features in type 1 diabetes (dated by TCRdb to between 2017 and 2018). In terms of the full investigation: Mean age, gender distribution, total cell number and subset yield were not different between patients and healthy donors. A total of 100 million to 140 million sorted cells were examined across all samples, and the number of cells per subset was strongly correlated with RNA yield. Naive and central memory subsets were obtained from all 28 donors, but regulatory and stem cell-like memory subsets were isolated from only 8 patients and roughly eight healthy donors. The study compared the TCRB repertoires of sorted circulating CD4+ T cell subsets in recently diagnosed type 1 diabetes patients with those in matched healthy donors. The investigation overall reported the following: Shorter templates might be favored by PCR, yet because patient and control samples were amplified and corrected together, any such skew would affect both groups equally. In all four CD4+ subsets, TCRB CDR3 length was moderately but significantly shorter in type 1 diabetes patients. Patients with type 1 diabetes made fewer insertions and deleted more nucleotides at VDJ recombination sites, implying thymic rearrangement abnormalities. Because the HLA sub-analyses included only small numbers of individuals, any influence of HLA type on TCRB rearrangement was left unresolved. Because cDNA was sequenced instead of genomic DNA, activated cells with high expression could be over-represented, although the groups did not differ in activation or CD3 levels. Naive, central memory and regulatory TCRB repertoires appeared more similar among patients than among healthy donors.

The entire isolated RNA was reverse transcribed using the High Capacity cDNA Reverse Transcription Kit, and thus expressed TCRB transcripts were sequenced. Deep immunoSEQ sequencing was performed on naive, central memory and regulatory T cell samples, with an average of roughly 3.6 million total reads per sample. After sorted cells were lysed in RLT buffer, RNA was extracted with DNase-treated RNeasy Micro or Mini kits, with the choice depending on cell number. Each cell subset was processed separately to prevent cross-contamination, with patient and healthy donor samples processed together. Using the immunoSEQ multiplex PCR, TCRB sequences were amplified from cDNA into 87-bp fragments spanning the CDR3 region. Amplicons were sequenced on the Illumina HiSeq platform. Per the original workflow: Synthetic template baselines were used to correct PCR bias computationally, reads within Hamming distance 2 were collapsed together, and singletons that could not be merged were discarded. Reads were aligned to IMGT to assign V, D and J genes, CDR3 length, and insertions or deletions at six rearrangement sites. Within each subset, clonotype counts were normalized to sorted cell number, after which true diversity and Gini coefficients were computed with the tcR R package. The overlap coefficient, calculated on TCRB nucleotide sequences, was used to measure repertoire sharing. Out-of-frame TCRB sequences from naive cells were analyzed as a proxy for the pre-selection repertoire. What TCRdb holds here is the immuneACCESS table cut down to in-frame rearrangements. Part of the clones is not present; checked against another copy, under half of the missing clones reflect an unresolved V gene, and the others are unexplained. For V, J and clone size, that table is used; D and trimming come from the DNA. Here the sample has a few hundred thousand clones; approximately 11% occur a single time. The ten largest make up over 0.015% of the sample.

A single peripheral blood draw of roughly 0.11 L on average was collected from each donor into heparinised tubes. A BD FACSAria II was used to sort naive, central memory, regulatory and stem cell-like memory CD4+ T cells with a panel that included CD45RO, CCR7, CD25, CD127, CD95 and CD27. Every sorted population had a purity above 95%. PBMCs were separated immediately by Lymphoprep density gradient centrifugation and were stained directly, without being cultured. So that batch effects would be minimized, each experiment stained and sorted samples in pairs, pairing one healthy donor with one patient.

The rearranged chain carries TRBV6-1 and TRBJ1-6; possibly the D gene is TRBD1, per 5 matching bases. This receptor was identified in a man aged 25-45 years with type 1 diabetes. The sequencing input was naive CD4+ T cells from blood. Interpreted using the paper, the cell subset or site label stands for: true naive CD4+ T cells. The DNA reads as follows: TGTGCCAGCAGTGAGACAGATTTTAATTCACCCCTCCACTTT. Its coded protein is CASSETDFNSPLHF.